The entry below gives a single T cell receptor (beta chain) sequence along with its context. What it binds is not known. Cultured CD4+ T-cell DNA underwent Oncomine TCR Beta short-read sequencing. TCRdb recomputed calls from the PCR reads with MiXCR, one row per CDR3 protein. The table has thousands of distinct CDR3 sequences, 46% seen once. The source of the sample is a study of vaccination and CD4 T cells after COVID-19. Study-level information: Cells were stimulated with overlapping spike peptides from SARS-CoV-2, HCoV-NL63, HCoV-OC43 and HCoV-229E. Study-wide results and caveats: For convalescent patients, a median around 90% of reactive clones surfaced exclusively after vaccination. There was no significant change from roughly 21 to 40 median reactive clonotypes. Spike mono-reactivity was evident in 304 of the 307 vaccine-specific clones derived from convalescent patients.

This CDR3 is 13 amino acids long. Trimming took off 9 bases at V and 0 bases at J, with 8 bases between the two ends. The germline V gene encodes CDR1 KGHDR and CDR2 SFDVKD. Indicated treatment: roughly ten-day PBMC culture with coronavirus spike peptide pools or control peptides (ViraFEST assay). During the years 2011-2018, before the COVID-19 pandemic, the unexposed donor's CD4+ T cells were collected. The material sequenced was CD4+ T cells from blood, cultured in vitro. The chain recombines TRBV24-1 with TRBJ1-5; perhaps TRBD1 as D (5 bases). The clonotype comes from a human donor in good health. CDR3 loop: CATQGNSNQPQHF. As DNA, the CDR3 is TGTGCCACCCAGGGCAATAGCAATCAGCCCCAGCATTTT.